One and the same sample provided the 10 T cell receptor beta chains below, sequenced in a study of T-cell memory formation after mild COVID-19. TCRdb re-called the 5' RACE reads through MiXCR, storing one row per CDR3 protein. The sample carries 120,000 to 150,000 distinct CDR3 sequences, about 19% recorded once. Sequencing was done on a sample of PBMCs or a T cell subset sorted from them (not recorded which). The receptors come from an adult woman who had mild COVID-19 (a few samples of this study predate the infection). Cell type and time point are not known.

V and J are TRBV7-9 and TRBJ1-5; unclear D gene. This CDR3 is built from 13 residues. The germline V and J ends were trimmed by 5 bases and 9 bases, with 14 bases remaining between them. Germline CDR1 and CDR2: SEHNR and FQNEAQ (reference sequence). The CDR3 loop is CASSPGQSRPQHF. The CDR3 DNA reads TGTGCCAGCAGCCCTGGGCAGAGCAGGCCCCAGCATTTT.

The CDR3 region has the DNA TGTGCCATCAGTGTCGGGGTAGCGGGAGACAATGAGCAGTTCTTC. It codes for CAISVGVAGDNEQFF. The chain recombines TRBV10-3 with TRBJ2-1; 9 bases match TRBD2. J was trimmed by 5 bases and V by 4 bases; bases with no gene match: 6. Looked up from germline, CDR1 is ENHRY and CDR2 is SYGVKD. The CDR3 contains 15 residues.

This sequence joins TRBV6-6 and TRBJ2-7; TRBD1 might be the D (6 bases). Germline lookup yields CDR1 MNHNY and CDR2 SVGAGI (reference sequence). Between the trimmed V and J ends, which lost 8 bases and 5 bases, there was a span of 19 bases. The CDR3 consists of 14 residues. The CDR3 DNA reads TGTGCCAGCGGAGAAGGGGGTTCAGGAAACGAGCAGTACTTC. Translating it yields CASGEGGSGNEQYF.

The V call is TRBV7-3, the J call TRBJ2-7; no reliable D call. V was pared by 1 base and J by 6 bases, with 7 bases between. CDR1 and CDR2 (germline): SGHTA, FQGTGA. The CDR3 totals 12 residues. CDR3 DNA sequence: TGTGCCAGCAGCTTAAATGGTCGCGAGCAGTACTTC. It codes for CASSLNGREQYF.

In this sample, this clonotype turned up a few times. The chain links TRBV4-2 to TRBJ2-1, with 11 bases that match TRBD2. Germline CDR1 is LGHNA and CDR2 is YNFKEQ. The CDR3 totals 15 residues. V gave up 1 base and J gave up 12 bases; unmatched junction bases: 8. CDR3 loop: CASSQGPSGGIRQFF. The CDR3, as DNA: TGTGCCAGCAGCCAAGGGCCTAGCGGGGGGATAAGGCAGTTCTTC.

The table lists this clonotype with a few counts. The chain has TRBV7-8 and TRBJ2-2; no reliable D call. The CDR3 is made up of 15 amino acids. The V end lost 0 bases, the J end lost 7 bases, and 12 bases lay between the germline ends. The germline gives CDR1 SGHVS, CDR2 FQNEAQ. The DNA for the CDR3 is TGTGCCAGCAGCTTAGCGGGAAGGAATGGCGGGGAGCTGTTTTTT. Its protein product is CASSLAGRNGGELFF.

CDR3 nucleotide sequence: TGTGCCAGCAGGCGCGGTGGGACTAGCGGGGGCCATGAGCAGTTCTTC. It is translated as CASRRGGTSGGHEQFF. This sequence joins TRBV28 and TRBJ2-1, with 14 bases that match TRBD2. This CDR3 has 16 amino acids. Germline CDR1 reads MDHEN; CDR2 reads SYDVKM. Trimming removed 6 bases from V and 8 bases from J; junction bases left unmatched: 9. The whole variable domain, filled in from reference TRBV28 and TRBJ2-1, reads DVKVTQSSRYLVKRTGEKVFLECVQDMDHENMFWYRQDPGLGLRLIYFSYDVKMKEKGDIPEGYSVSREKKERFSLILESASTNQTSMYLCASRRGGTSGGHEQFFGPGTRLTVL.

This clonotype was detected many times. The CDR3 nucleotides are TGTGCCAGCAGCTACCTCACAGATACGCAGTATTTT. Translated, it gives CASSYLTDTQYF. The V and J genes are TRBV7-2 and TRBJ2-3; D uncertain. The CDR3 runs 12 residues. V lost 4 bases, J lost 2 bases, and 4 bases lay in between. Germline V gives CDR1 SGHTA, CDR2 FQGNSA.

The sample holds a few counts of this clonotype. The chain has TRBV3-1 and TRBJ1-5, with a tentative D call TRBD1 (5 bases). V was cut by 3 bases and J by 6 bases, with 9 bases left in between. The CDR3 is made up of 13 amino acids. Germline CDR1 and CDR2: LGHDT and YNNKEL (reference sequence). The CDR3 DNA follows: TGTGCCAGCAGCCAGGGGGGTACTCAGCCCCAGCATTTT. As protein: CASSQGGTQPQHF.

The V call is TRBV7-6, the J call TRBJ1-1; no firm D call. CDR1 is SGHVS and CDR2 is FNYEAQ in the germline V gene. The V and J ends lost 4 bases and 2 bases respectively, with 17 bases between them. The CDR3 runs 16 residues. As DNA, the CDR3 is TGTGCCAGCAGCTCAACCCCACGGGGAACCAACACTGAAGCTTTCTTT. Translation gives CASSSTPRGTNTEAFF.